This T cell receptor (beta chain) was observed in a study of blood T cell repertoires in COVID-19. Study in general: COVID-19 samples, acute and convalescent, were from the United States, Italy and Spain. From T cells, B-cell-depleted T cells, or PBMCs came the material, which was cDNA or gDNA.

Authors' analysis steps: The assay estimated nucleated cells by amplifying reference gene primers. Produced via immunoSEQ multiplex PCR; TCRdb's table is partial and in-frame only. From that table come the V and J calls and clone size; the DNA was used to work out D and trimming. The table records around 90,000 clones, around four fifths of them present only once. This clone appeared a few times. Germline V gives CDR1 MGHRA, CDR2 YSYEKL. Trimming at V came to 1 base and at J to 3 bases, leaving 4 bases not matched to a gene. CDR3 length: 15 amino acids. This clonotype originated in a human donor in a cohort sampled during active COVID-19. The rearrangement joins TRBV4-1 to TRBJ2-7, with 9 bases matching TRBD1. The specimen was peripheral blood. DNA for the CDR3: TGCGCCAGCAGCCAAGGACAGGGGGTACGCTACGAGCAGTACTTC. Translation gives CASSQGQGVRYEQYF.